This T cell receptor beta chain was captured by sequencing in a study of blood T cell repertoires in COVID-19. About the study: Sources were T cells, B-cell-depleted T cells, or PBMCs; the material itself was cDNA or gDNA.

As originally analysed: Amplification with reference gene primers provided the estimates of nucleated cell counts. TCRdb's table, derived via immunoSEQ multiplex PCR, lists solely in-frame clones and lacks some. V and J calls and clone size are as listed in that table; D and trimming were resolved from the DNA. The table shows about 220,000 clones, with approximately 80% occurring only once. V shed 3 bases, J shed 7 bases, and the junction held 13 bases outside the gene matches. The CDR3 has 17 amino acids. V is TRBV23-1 and J is TRBJ1-5, with 9 bases aligning to TRBD1. TRBV23-1 is an open reading frame whose function is uncertain. The receptor's source is a woman between 65 and 79 years old with acute or convalescent COVID-19. Material for sequencing was peripheral blood. The CDR3 sequence is CASSQSDGGQGRQPQHF. For the CDR3, the DNA is TGCGCCAGCAGTCAGTCGGATGGGGGACAGGGACGACAGCCCCAGCATTTT.